The entry below gives a single T cell receptor beta chain sequence along with its context. The antigen remains unidentified. The data were taken from a study of a mutant IDH1 vaccine in newly diagnosed glioma. Looked up from germline, CDR1 is SGHAT and CDR2 is FQNNGV. Trimming cost V 3 bases and J 6 bases, with 9 bases left between them. CDR3 size: 12 residues. TCRdb's table, derived via immunoSEQ multiplex PCR, lists solely in-frame clones and lacks some. The sample holds 30,000 to 35,000 clones, 90% seen once. The time point was: week 11, during vaccination. Topical imiquimod was applied with each vaccine dose, which held 300 ug of mutant IDH1 20-mer peptide. Each donor presented with a new WHO grade 3 or 4 astrocytoma that tested IDH1-mutant and showed ATRX loss.

The chain carries TRBV11-2 and TRBJ2-7; D is tentatively TRBD1 or TRBD2 (5 bases each). Sequenced here: PBMCs, sampled from a glioma patient whose treatment included an IDH1 peptide vaccine. The receptor comes from a man aged 18 to 35 with glioma. CDR3 region: CASSLGEPEQYF. The DNA of the CDR3 is TGTGCCAGCAGCTTGGGGGAGCCCGAGCAGTACTTC.